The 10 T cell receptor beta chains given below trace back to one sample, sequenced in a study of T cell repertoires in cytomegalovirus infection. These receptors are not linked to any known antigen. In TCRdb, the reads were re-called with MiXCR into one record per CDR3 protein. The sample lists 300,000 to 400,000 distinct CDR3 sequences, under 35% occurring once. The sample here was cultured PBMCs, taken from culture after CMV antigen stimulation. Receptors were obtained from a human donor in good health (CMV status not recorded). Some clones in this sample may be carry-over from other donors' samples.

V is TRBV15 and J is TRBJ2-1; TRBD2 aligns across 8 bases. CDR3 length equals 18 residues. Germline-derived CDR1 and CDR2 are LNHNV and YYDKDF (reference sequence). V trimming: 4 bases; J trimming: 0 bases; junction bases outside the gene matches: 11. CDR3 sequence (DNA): TGTGCCACCAGCACTAGCGGGCTAGAAATGAGCTCCTACAATGAGCAGTTCTTC. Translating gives CATSTSGLEMSSYNEQFF.

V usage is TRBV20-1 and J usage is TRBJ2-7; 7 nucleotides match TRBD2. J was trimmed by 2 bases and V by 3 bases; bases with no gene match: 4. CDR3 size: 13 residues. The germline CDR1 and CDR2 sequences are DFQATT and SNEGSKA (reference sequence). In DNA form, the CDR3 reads TGCAGTGCTAGGCCTAGCGGACCCTACGAGCAGTACTTC. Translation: CSARPSGPYEQYF.

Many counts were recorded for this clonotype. CDR3 loop: CASRRQLAGEPNTQYF. CDR3 nucleotide sequence: TGTGCCAGTAGGCGACAACTAGCGGGAGAACCTAATACGCAGTATTTT. The V call is TRBV19, the J call TRBJ2-3, with TRBD2 identical over 11 bases. With V trimmed by 6 bases and J by 7 bases, 12 bases remained unmatched. The germline V gene encodes CDR1 LNHDA and CDR2 SQIVND (reference sequence). CDR3 size: 16 residues. Complete variable domain (other parts from reference TRBV19 and TRBJ2-3): DGGITQSPKYLFRKEGQNVTLSCEQNLNHDAMYWYRQDPGQGLRLIYYSQIVNDFQKGDIAEGYSVSREKKESFPLTVTSAQKNPTAFYLCASRRQLAGEPNTQYFGPGTRLTVL.

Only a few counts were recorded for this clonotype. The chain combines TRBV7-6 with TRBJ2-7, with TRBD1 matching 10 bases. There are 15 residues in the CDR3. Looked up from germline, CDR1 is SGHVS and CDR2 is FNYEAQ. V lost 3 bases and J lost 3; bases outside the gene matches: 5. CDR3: CASSLWGQGNYEQYF. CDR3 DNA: TGTGCCAGCAGCTTGTGGGGACAGGGGAACTACGAGCAGTACTTC.

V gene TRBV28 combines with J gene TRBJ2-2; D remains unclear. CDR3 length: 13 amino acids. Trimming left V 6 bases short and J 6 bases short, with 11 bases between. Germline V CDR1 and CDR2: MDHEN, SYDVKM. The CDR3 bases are TGTGCCAGCAGCACGTTTCAGGCCGGGGAGCTGTTTTTT. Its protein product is CASSTFQAGELFF.

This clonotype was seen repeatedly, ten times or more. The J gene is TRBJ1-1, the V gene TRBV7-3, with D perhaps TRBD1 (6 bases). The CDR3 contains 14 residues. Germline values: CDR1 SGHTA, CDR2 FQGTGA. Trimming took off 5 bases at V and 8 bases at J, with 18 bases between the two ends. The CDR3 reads CASSRGGGRGEAFF. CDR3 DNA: TGTGCCAGCAGCCGAGGGGGGGGAAGGGGAGAAGCTTTCTTT. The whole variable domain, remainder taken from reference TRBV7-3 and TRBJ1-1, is GAGVSQTPSNKVTEKGKYVELRCDPISGHTALYWYRQSLGQGPEFLIYFQGTGAADDSGLPNDRFFAVRPEGSVSTLKIQRTERGDSAVYLCASSRGGGRGEAFFGQGTRLTVV.

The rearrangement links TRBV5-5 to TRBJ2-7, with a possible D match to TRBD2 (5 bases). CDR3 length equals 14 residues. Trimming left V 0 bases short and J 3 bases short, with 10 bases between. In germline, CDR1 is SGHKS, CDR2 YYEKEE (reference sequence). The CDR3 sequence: CASSLVGVLYEQYF. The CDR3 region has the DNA TGTGCCAGCAGCTTGGTCGGGGTTCTCTACGAGCAGTACTTC.

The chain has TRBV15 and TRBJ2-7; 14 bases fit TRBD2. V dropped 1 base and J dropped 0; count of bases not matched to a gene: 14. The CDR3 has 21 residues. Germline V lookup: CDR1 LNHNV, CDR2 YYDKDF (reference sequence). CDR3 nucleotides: TGTGCCACCAGCAGAGGGCCCGGGACTAGCGGGAGCTCTGTCCCCTCCTACGAGCAGTACTTC. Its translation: CATSRGPGTSGSSVPSYEQYF. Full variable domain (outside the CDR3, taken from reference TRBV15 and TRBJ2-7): DAMVIQNPRYQVTQFGKPVTLSCSQTLNHNVMYWYQQKSSQAPKLLFHYYDKDFNNEADTPDNFQSRRPNTSFCFLDIRSPGLGDTAMYLCATSRGPGTSGSSVPSYEQYFGPGTRLTVT.

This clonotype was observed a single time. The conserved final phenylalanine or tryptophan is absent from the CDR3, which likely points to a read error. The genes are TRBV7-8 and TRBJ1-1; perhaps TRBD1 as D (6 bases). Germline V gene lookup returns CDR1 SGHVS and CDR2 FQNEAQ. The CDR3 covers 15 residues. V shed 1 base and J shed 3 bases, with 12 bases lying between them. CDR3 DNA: TGTGCCAGCAGCTTAGTAGGGGGGTGGGACACTGAAGCTTTCTCT. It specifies CASSLVGGWDTEAFS.

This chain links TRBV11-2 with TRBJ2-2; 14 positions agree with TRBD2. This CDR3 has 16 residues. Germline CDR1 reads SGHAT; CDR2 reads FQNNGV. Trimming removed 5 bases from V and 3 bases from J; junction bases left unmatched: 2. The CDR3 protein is CASSLGLAGDTGELFF. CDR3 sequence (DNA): TGTGCCAGCAGCCTGGGACTAGCGGGGGACACCGGGGAGCTGTTTTTT.